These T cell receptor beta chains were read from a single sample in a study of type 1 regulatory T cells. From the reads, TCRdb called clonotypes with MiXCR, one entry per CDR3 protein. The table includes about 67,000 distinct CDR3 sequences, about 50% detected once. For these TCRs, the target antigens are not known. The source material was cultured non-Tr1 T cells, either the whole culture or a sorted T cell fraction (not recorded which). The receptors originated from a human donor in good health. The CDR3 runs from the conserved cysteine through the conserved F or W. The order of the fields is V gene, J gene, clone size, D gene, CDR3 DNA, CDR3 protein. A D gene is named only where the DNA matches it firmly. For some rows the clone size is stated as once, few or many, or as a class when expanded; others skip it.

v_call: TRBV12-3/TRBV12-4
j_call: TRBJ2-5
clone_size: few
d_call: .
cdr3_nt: TGTGCCAGCAGTTTGGGCAGGGTGACCCTGGAGACCCAGTACTTC
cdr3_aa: CASSLGRVTLETQYF

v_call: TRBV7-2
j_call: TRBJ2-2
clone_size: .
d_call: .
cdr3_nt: TGTGCCAGCAGGGCGCTTCAAACGCCCACCGGGGAGCTGTTTTTT
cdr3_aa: CASRALQTPTGELFF

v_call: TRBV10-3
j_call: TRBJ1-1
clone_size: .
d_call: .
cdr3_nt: TGTGCCATCAGTGAGTCTGGCAAGGAAGCTTTCTTT
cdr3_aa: CAISESGKEAFF

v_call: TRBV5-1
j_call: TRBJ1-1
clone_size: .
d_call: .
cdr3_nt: TGCGCCAGCAGCTTGACCCCAGGGTTAACTGAAGCTTTCTTT
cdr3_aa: CASSLTPGLTEAFF

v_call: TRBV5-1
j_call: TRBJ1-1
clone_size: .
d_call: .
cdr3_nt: TGCGCCAGCAGCATAGGACGGATGAACACTGAAGCTTTCTTT
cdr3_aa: CASSIGRMNTEAFF

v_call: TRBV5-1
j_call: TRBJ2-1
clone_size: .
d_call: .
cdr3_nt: TGCGCCAGCAGTCTGTCACGCCCCTCTAGGGAGCAGTTCTTC
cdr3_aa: CASSLSRPSREQFF

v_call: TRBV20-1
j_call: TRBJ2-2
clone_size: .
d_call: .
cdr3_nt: TGCAGTGCTAGTAGAGGACTGGCGAACACCGGGGAGCTGTTTTTT
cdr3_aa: CSASRGLANTGELFF

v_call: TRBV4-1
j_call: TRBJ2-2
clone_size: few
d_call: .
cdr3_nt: TGCGCCAGCAGCCAAGGACGAGTCGGCCAGACAGGCACCGGGGAGCTGTTTTTT
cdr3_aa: CASSQGRVGQTGTGELFF

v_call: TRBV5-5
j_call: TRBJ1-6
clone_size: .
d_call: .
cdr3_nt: TGTGCCAGCAGCAGAGGGGACTCCTATAATTCACCCCTCCACTTT
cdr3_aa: CASSRGDSYNSPLHF

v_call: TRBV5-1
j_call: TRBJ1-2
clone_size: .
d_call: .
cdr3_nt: TGCGCCAGCAGCTTGGGAAGAGCTTATGGCTACACCTTC
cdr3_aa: CASSLGRAYGYTF

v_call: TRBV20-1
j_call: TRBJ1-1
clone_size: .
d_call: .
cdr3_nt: TGCAGTGCTAGAAAAAACACTGAAGCTTTCTTT
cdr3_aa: CSARKNTEAFF

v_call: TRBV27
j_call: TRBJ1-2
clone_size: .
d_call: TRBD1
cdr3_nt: TGTGCCAGCAAATTGGGAGACAGGGAAAGGGGCTACACCTTC
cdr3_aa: CASKLGDRERGYTF

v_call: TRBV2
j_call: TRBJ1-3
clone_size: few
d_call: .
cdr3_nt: TGTGCCAGCAGTCCCATGCGGACGGGAAACACCATATATTTT
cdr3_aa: CASSPMRTGNTIYF

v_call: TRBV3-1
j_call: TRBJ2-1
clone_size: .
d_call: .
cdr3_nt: TGTGCCAGCAGTCCAGGATCAGCAGCCCATGAGCAGTTCTTC
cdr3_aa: CASSPGSAAHEQFF

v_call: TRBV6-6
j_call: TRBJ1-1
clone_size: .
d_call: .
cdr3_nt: TGTGCCAGCAGTTATGGAGACAGGTCGCCTGAAGCTTTCTTT
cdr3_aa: CASSYGDRSPEAFF

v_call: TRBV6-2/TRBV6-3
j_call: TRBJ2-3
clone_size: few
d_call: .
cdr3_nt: TGTGCCACGAAACAGGCAGATACGCAGTATTTT
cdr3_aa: CATKQADTQYF

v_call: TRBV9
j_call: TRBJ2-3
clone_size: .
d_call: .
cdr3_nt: TGTGCCAGCAGCGTAGCTACCCGCACAGATACGCAGTATTTT
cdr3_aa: CASSVATRTDTQYF

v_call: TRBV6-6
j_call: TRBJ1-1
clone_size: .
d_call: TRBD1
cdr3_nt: TGTGCCAGCAGTTATACAGGGGCCACTGAAGCTTTCTTT
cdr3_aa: CASSYTGATEAFF

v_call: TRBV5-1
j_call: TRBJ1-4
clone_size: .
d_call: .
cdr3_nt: TGCGCCAGCAGCGGAGACAGCCAAAAACTGTTTTTT
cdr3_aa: CASSGDSQKLFF

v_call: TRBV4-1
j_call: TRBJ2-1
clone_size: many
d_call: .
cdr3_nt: TGCGCCAGCAGCCAAGCGGATAGCTCCTACAATGAGCAGTTCTTC
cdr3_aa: CASSQADSSYNEQFF

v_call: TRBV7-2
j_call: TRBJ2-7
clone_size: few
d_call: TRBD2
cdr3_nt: TGTGCCAGCTCCAGCGGGGCGGGGGGGTCTGGCGAGCAGTACTTC
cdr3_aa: CASSSGAGGSGEQYF

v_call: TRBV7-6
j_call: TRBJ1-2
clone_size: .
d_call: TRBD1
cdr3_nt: TGTGCCAGCAGCCAGTCAGGGGGGGAGGTTTATGGCTACACCTTC
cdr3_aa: CASSQSGGEVYGYTF

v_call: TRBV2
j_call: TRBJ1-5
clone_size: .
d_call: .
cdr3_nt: TGTGCCAGCAGTGAAGTCCAGAGCAATCAGCCCCAGCATTTT
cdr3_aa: CASSEVQSNQPQHF

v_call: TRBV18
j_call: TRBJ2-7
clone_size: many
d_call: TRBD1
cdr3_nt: TGTGCCAGCTCACGGGACAGGGGGTTCGACGAGCAGTACTTC
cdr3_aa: CASSRDRGFDEQYF

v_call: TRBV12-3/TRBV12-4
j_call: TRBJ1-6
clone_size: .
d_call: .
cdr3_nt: TGTGCCAGCAGTTGGAGGGGTAATAATTCACCCCTCCACTTT
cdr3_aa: CASSWRGNNSPLHF

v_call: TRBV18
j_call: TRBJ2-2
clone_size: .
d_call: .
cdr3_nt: TGTGCCAGCTCACCACTTGAGAGGGAGCTGTTTTTT
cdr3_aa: CASSPLERELFF

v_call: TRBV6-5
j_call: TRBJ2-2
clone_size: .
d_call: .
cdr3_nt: TGTGCCAGCAGTTACGGGCAGTTCACCGGGGAGCTGTTTTTT
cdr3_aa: CASSYGQFTGELFF

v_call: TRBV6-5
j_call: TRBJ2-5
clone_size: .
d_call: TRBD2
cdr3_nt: TGTGCCAGCAGTTACGGGCGGGGGGATGTGGAGACCCAGTACTTC
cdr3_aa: CASSYGRGDVETQYF

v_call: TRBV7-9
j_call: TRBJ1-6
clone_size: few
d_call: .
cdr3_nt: TGTGCCAGCAGCTTAGTCCCTAATTCACCCCTCCACTTT
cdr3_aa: CASSLVPNSPLHF

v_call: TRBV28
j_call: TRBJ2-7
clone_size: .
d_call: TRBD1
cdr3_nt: TGTGCCAGCATTCCGGGACAGGGGCGCGAGCAGTACTTC
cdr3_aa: CASIPGQGREQYF

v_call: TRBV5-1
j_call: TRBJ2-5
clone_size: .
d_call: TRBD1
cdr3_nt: TGCGCCAGCAGCTTGGTTTCGGGACAGGGGGCCGAGACCCAGTACTTC
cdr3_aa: CASSLVSGQGAETQYF

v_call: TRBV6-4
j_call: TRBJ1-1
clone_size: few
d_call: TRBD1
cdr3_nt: TGTGCCAGCCGGGATACGGACAGGGCTCGTGAAGCTTTCTTT
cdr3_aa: CASRDTDRAREAFF

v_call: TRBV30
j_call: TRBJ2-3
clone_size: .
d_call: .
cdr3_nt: TGTGCCTGGAGCGAGGGGGTTCTAGTGGTGACAGATACGCAGTATTTT
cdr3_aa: CAWSEGVLVVTDTQYF

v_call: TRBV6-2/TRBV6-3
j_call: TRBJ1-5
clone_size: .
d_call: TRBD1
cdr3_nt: TGTGCCAGCACTGTTGACAGGGGTGGCAATCAGCCCCAGCATTTT
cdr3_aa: CASTVDRGGNQPQHF

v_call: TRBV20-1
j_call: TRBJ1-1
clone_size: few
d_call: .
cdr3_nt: TGCAGTGCTAGGAGGGGGACTAGGGTCACTGAAGCTTTCTTT
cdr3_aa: CSARRGTRVTEAFF

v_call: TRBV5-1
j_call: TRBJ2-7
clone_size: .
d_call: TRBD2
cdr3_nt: TGCGCCAGCAGCTTGGGGACGGGGACTAGCGGGGGTACGCGCATATACGAGCAGTACTTC
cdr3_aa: CASSLGTGTSGGTRIYEQYF

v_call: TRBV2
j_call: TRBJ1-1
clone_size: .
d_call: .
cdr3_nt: TGTGCCAGCAGCGTAGACTGGGGCGAAGCTTTCTTT
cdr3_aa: CASSVDWGEAFF

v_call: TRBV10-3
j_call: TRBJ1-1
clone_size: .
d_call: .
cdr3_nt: TGTGCCATCAGTGAGTCAAGGGGATTGTACACTGAAGCTTTCTTT
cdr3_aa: CAISESRGLYTEAFF

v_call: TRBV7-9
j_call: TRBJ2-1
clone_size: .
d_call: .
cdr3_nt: TGTGCCAGCAGCTTTGGAACAGCCTCCTACAATGAGCAGTTCTTC
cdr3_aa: CASSFGTASYNEQFF

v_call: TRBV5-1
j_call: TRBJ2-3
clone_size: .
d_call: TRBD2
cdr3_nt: TGCGCCAGCAGCTTACTAGCGAGAGGCACATATACGCAGTATTTT
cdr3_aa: CASSLLARGTYTQYF

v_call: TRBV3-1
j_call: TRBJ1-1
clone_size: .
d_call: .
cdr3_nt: TGTGCCAGCAGCCAACTCGGGGGAGACACTGAAGCTTTCTTT
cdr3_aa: CASSQLGGDTEAFF

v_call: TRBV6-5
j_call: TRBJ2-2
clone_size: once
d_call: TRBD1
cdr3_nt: TGTGCCAGCAGGGCCGCCAGGACAGGGAACACCGGGGAGCTGTTTTTT
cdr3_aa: CASRAARTGNTGELFF

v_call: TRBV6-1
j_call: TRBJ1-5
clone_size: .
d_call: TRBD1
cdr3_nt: TGTGCCAGCAGTCCCATTGACAGGGCCAATCAGCCCCAGCATTTT
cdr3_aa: CASSPIDRANQPQHF

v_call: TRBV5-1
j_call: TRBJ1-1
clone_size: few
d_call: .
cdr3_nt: TGCGCCAGCAGCTTGGTGGCAGGATTGAACACTGAAGCTTTCTTT
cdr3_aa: CASSLVAGLNTEAFF

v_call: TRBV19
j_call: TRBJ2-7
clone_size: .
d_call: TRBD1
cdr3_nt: TGTGCCAGTAGTACCCGGGACAGATCCTACGAGCAGTACTTC
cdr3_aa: CASSTRDRSYEQYF

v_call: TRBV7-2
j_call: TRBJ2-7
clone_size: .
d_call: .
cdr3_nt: TGTGCCAGCAGCCCCCTAACCTTTTCCTACGAGCAGTACTTC
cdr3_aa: CASSPLTFSYEQYF

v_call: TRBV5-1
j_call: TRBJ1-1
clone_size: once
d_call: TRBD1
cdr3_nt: TGCGCCAGCAGTTACCTCCCAGGGGGACCGAACACTGAAGCTTTCTTT
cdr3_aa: CASSYLPGGPNTEAFF

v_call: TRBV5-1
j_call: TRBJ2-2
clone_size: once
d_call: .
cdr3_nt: TGCGCCAGCAGCTTGGCCGGGAATGCCGGGGAGCTGTTTTTT
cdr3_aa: CASSLAGNAGELFF

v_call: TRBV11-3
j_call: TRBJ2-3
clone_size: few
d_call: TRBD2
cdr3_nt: TGTGCCAGCAGCCCTAGCGGGGGTATCACAGATACGCAGTATTTT
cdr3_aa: CASSPSGGITDTQYF

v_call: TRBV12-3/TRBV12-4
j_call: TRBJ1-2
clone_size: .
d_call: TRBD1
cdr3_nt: TGTGCCAGCAGTCTCGACAGGGAAGGCTACACCTTC
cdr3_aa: CASSLDREGYTF

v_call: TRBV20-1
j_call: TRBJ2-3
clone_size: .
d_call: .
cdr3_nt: TGCAGTGCTAGAGAAATGGTGGATACGCAGTATTTT
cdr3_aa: CSAREMVDTQYF

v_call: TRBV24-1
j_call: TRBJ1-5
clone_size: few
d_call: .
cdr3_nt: TGTGCCACCAGTGATTTGCCCATTTCGGATCAGCCCCAGCATTTT
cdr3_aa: CATSDLPISDQPQHF

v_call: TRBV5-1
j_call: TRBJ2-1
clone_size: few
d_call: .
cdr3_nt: TGCGCCAGCAGCCCGACAGGCCCCCTTTGGAATGAGCAGTTCTTC
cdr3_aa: CASSPTGPLWNEQFF

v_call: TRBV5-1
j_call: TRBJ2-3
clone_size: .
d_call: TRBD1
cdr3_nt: TGCGCCAGCAGCCCCGGACAGGGTTCTTCGGTTTCGCAGTATTTT
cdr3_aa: CASSPGQGSSVSQYF

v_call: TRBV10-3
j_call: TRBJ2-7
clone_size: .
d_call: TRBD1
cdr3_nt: TGTGCCATCCAGGTTGACAGGGCTCCTATCTACGAGCAGTACTTC
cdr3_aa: CAIQVDRAPIYEQYF